Shown below are 20 T cell receptor beta chains from a single sample sequenced in a study of shared clonotypes between healthy human individuals. Using immunoSEQ multiplex PCR, the repertoire was profiled, and TCRdb retains in-frame clones only, with some absent. The sample includes under 600,000 clones, roughly 95% of them seen just once. The specimen sequenced was naive CD4+ T cells sorted from blood. Subset in this sample: CD45RA+ positively selected. The receptors were gathered from a woman aged 25 to 39 in good health.

In its sample, this clone was seen once. The chain couples TRBV6-1 to TRBJ1-3, with 9 positions matching TRBD1. Losses at the gene ends were 5 bases for V and 5 bases for J; bases not matched to a gene: 4. CDR1 and CDR2 (germline): MNHNS, SASEGT. The CDR3 loop spans 14 amino acids. The CDR3: CASSRDRDRNTIYF. CDR3 DNA: TGTGCCAGCAGTAGGGACAGGGATCGAAACACCATATATTTT.

The chain has TRBV7-6 and TRBJ2-5, with TRBD1 identical over 10 bases. Looked up from germline, CDR1 is SGHVS and CDR2 is FNYEAQ. Unmatched junction bases numbered 10, after V lost 5 bases and J lost 4 bases. This CDR3 has 16 amino acids. In nucleotides, the CDR3 is TGTGCCAGCAGCCCGTGGGGACAGGGGAATCGAGAGACCCAGTACTTC. Its translation: CASSPWGQGNRETQYF.

The chain joins TRBV14 to TRBJ1-6; a weak D match, TRBD1 (6 bases). Germline-derived CDR1 and CDR2 are SGHDN and FVKESK. The V gene lost 5 bases and the J gene lost 7 bases, with 15 bases spanning the gap. The CDR3 loop spans 15 amino acids. CDR3 sequence (DNA): TGTGCCAGCAGCGAATGGGGAAGGGGGAATTCACCCCTCCACTTT. This translates into CASSEWGRGNSPLHF.

V is TRBV28 and J is TRBJ1-4; D unclear. CDR3 size: 14 residues. Trimming stripped 2 bases from V and 7 bases from J, with 11 bases between. The germline V gene has CDR1 MDHEN and CDR2 SYDVKM. The CDR3 DNA follows: TGTGCCAGCAGTTTACCTAGGGCCCCTGAAAAACTGTTTTTT. This encodes CASSLPRAPEKLFF.

V usage is TRBV6-6 and J usage is TRBJ2-2, with unresolved D. The germline V gene has CDR1 MNHNY and CDR2 SVGAGI (reference sequence). V dropped 2 bases and J dropped 5 bases, with 12 bases sitting between them. CDR3 length: 15 residues. This chain's CDR3 is CASSYIRFGTGELFF. The DNA for the CDR3 is TGTGCCAGCAGTTACATTAGATTTGGGACCGGGGAGCTGTTTTTT.

The V gene is TRBV6-1, the J gene TRBJ2-7; D is uncertain. Germline V CDR1 and CDR2: MNHNS, SASEGT. V dropped 5 bases and J dropped 1 base, with 15 bases sitting between them. This CDR3 contains 15 residues. The CDR3 is CASSHRNLVSYEQYF. CDR3 nucleotides: TGTGCCAGCAGTCACAGAAACTTAGTATCCTACGAGCAGTACTTC.

The chain combines TRBV5-6 with TRBJ2-1, with a weak D call TRBD1 (6 bases). The CDR3 has 16 residues. V was trimmed by 1 base and J by 15 bases, leaving 26 bases between them. Germline values: CDR1 SGHDT, CDR2 YYEEEE. The CDR3 DNA reads TGTGCCAGCAGCTTGTCCTTCCCCCAGCTAGGGGGTATCGCGTTCTTC. Amino acids: CASSLSFPQLGGIAFF.

This chain joins TRBV6-4 and TRBJ1-1, with TRBD1 as a possible D gene (5 bases). This CDR3 has 14 residues. Between the trimmed V and J ends, which lost 10 bases and 0 bases, there was a span of 15 bases. In germline, CDR1 is MRHNA, CDR2 SNTAGT. CDR3 residues: CATQGDSMNTEAFF. The CDR3 nucleotides are TGTGCCACCCAAGGGGACTCCATGAACACTGAAGCTTTCTTT.

A note on this clone: Other nucleotide sequences from this sample produce the same CDR3. The V call is TRBV5-1, the J call TRBJ2-7; D not certain. V shed 2 bases and J shed 2 bases, with 11 bases lying between them. Germline assignment: CDR1 SGHRS and CDR2 YFSETQ. CDR3 size: 14 residues. The CDR3 nucleotides are TGCGCCAGCAGCTTAGGAGACAAGCCCTACGAGCAGTACTTC. Translation gives CASSLGDKPYEQYF.

The chain has TRBV7-9 and TRBJ2-7; D is ambiguous. The CDR3 runs to 12 residues. The V and J ends lost 4 bases and 3 bases respectively, with 7 bases between them. Per germline, CDR1 SEHNR and CDR2 FQNEAQ (reference sequence). In DNA, the CDR3 is TGTGCCAGCAGCTCAAAGATCTACGAGCAGTACTTC. Translated: CASSSKIYEQYF.

The rearrangement joins TRBV4-2 to TRBJ2-1; D possibly uses TRBD1 or TRBD2 (5 bases each). There are 18 residues in the CDR3. The germline gives CDR1 LGHNA, CDR2 YNFKEQ. V was pared by 0 bases and J by 8 bases, with 23 bases between. The chain's CDR3 is CASSQDPGRGRGADEQFF. CDR3 DNA: TGTGCCAGCAGCCAAGACCCAGGGAGAGGACGAGGGGCGGATGAGCAGTTCTTC.

The V gene is TRBV7-2, the J gene TRBJ2-3, with TRBD1 matching 10 bases. The V segment lost 3 bases and the J segment 6 bases; nucleotides outside the gene matches: 9. The CDR3 contains 16 residues. Germline V gives CDR1 SGHTA, CDR2 FQGNSA. As DNA, the CDR3 is TGTGCCAGCAGCTTCCAGACAGGGGGCATAGGGGATACGCAGTATTTT. Protein: CASSFQTGGIGDTQYF. The full variable domain, with the rest looked up from reference TRBV7-2 and TRBJ2-3, is GAGVSQSPSNKVTEKGKDVELRCDPISGHTALYWYRQSLGQGLEFLIYFQGNSAPDKSGLPSDRFSAERTGGSVSTLTIQRTQQEDSAVYLCASSFQTGGIGDTQYFGPGTRLTVL.

This clone was recorded only once. The chain couples TRBV10-3 to TRBJ2-7; D gene uncertain. The CDR3 extends over 13 amino acids. V was trimmed by 5 bases and J by 5 bases, leaving 13 bases between them. The V gene's germline CDR1 is ENHRY and CDR2 SYGVKD. The CDR3 DNA follows: TGTGCCATCAGTCAACTGATAGAGGACGAGCAGTACTTC. Its protein is CAISQLIEDEQYF.

The chain uses TRBV28 and TRBJ2-7, with unresolved D. The V end lost 6 bases, the J end lost 0 bases, and 18 bases lay between the germline ends. CDR3 size: 16 residues. Germline V CDR1 and CDR2: MDHEN, SYDVKM. As DNA, the CDR3 is TGTGCCAGCAGCACCTATTTTGCGGTCCCCTCCTACGAGCAGTACTTC. This codes for CASSTYFAVPSYEQYF.

This chain uses TRBV28 with TRBJ2-5, with D possibly being TRBD1 (5 bases). CDR1 is MDHEN, CDR2 SYDVKM, per germline. The CDR3 length is 14 residues. V was trimmed by 8 bases and J by 1 base, leaving 14 bases between them. CDR3 in amino acids: CASARGNSQETQYF. CDR3 bases: TGTGCCAGCGCTAGGGGAAACAGCCAAGAGACCCAGTACTTC.

This chain connects TRBV28 to TRBJ2-1; TRBD2 matches 11 bases. CDR1 MDHEN and CDR2 SYDVKM come from the germline V gene. Trimming took 5 bases from V and 8 from J; bases not matched to a gene: 5. The CDR3 runs to 14 residues. The CDR3 reads CASSGTSGPDEQFF. In DNA form, the CDR3 reads TGTGCCAGCAGTGGGACTAGCGGTCCGGATGAGCAGTTCTTC. The full variable domain, rest sourced from reference TRBV28 and TRBJ2-1, is DVKVTQSSRYLVKRTGEKVFLECVQDMDHENMFWYRQDPGLGLRLIYFSYDVKMKEKGDIPEGYSVSREKKERFSLILESASTNQTSMYLCASSGTSGPDEQFFGPGTRLTVL.

This rearrangement joins TRBV7-9 to TRBJ1-4; possibly TRBD1 for D (6 bases). The CDR3 sequence is 15 residues long. V was clipped by 3 bases and J by 3 bases, with 11 bases between them. Germline-derived CDR1 and CDR2 are SEHNR and FQNEAQ (reference sequence). The CDR3 nucleotides read TGTGCCAGCAGCTTTACAGGGACGGCTAATGAAAAACTGTTTTTT. It yields the protein CASSFTGTANEKLFF. The whole variable domain, remainder taken from reference TRBV7-9 and TRBJ1-4, is DTGVSQNPRHKITKRGQNVTFRCDPISEHNRLYWYRQTLGQGPEFLTYFQNEAQLEKSRLLSDRFSAERPKGSFSTLEIQRTEQGDSAMYLCASSFTGTANEKLFFGSGTQLSVL.

V is TRBV4-2 and J is TRBJ2-7, with TRBD2 matching over 7 bases. The CDR3 has 14 residues. The trim removed 4 bases at V and 1 base at J, leaving 4 bases unmatched. The V gene's germline CDR1 is LGHNA and CDR2 YNFKEQ. CDR3 coding DNA: TGTGCCAGCAGCCCGGGAGGTGGGTCCTACGAGCAGTACTTC. Translating it yields CASSPGGGSYEQYF.

This clone was seen just once. V gene TRBV11-2 combines with J gene TRBJ2-5; D unclear. The CDR3 spans 13 residues. The germline V gene encodes CDR1 SGHAT and CDR2 FQNNGV. With 5 bases removed from V and 5 bases from J, the gap between germline ends came to 12 bases. The CDR3 sequence is CASSPGLRETQYF. CDR3 in DNA: TGTGCCAGCAGCCCGGGTCTCCGGGAGACCCAGTACTTC.

This clone was picked up one time. The chain has TRBV5-1 and TRBJ2-7; D unresolved. V dropped 0 bases and J dropped 3 bases, with 10 bases sitting between them. The CDR3 consists of 14 residues. Looked up from germline, CDR1 is SGHRS and CDR2 is YFSETQ. The CDR3 sequence: CASSLVGPIYEQYF. For the CDR3, the DNA is TGCGCCAGCAGCTTGGTTGGCCCTATCTACGAGCAGTACTTC.